This T cell receptor beta chain is drawn from a study of cytomegalovirus exposure and HLA in healthy donors. Both 60 Vbeta primers and 13 Jbeta primers went into the PCR. Sequenced by immunoSEQ multiplex PCR; TCRdb stores in-frame clones only, minus some. Of approximately 120,000 clones listed, over 65% are singletons. Germline loops: CDR1 DFQATT, CDR2 SNEGSKA (reference sequence). The CDR3 runs to 11 residues. Trimming left V 4 bases short and J 2 bases short, with 5 bases between. The specimen was PBMCs. V gene TRBV20-1 combines with J gene TRBJ2-5; the D is unclear. The receptor was derived from a man in his fifties or sixties in good health and CMV-seronegative. DNA of the CDR3: TGCAGTGCTAATAATCAAGAGACCCAGTACTTC. Amino acid sequence: CSANNQETQYF.